The clone carrying this T cell receptor (beta chain) was recorded once. The table came from immunoSEQ multiplex PCR; TCRdb's copy has only in-frame clones and leaves some out. Of about 120,000 clones in the sample, about 89% were seen once. This specimen belongs to a study of blood T cell repertoires in COVID-19. Across the whole study: PBMCs, B-cell-depleted T cells, or T cells were the source of the cDNA or gDNA that made up the material.

Germline trimming cut 3 bases from V and 0 bases from J; bases unmatched to any gene: 6. The CDR3 contains 15 residues. Germline values: CDR1 GTSNPN, CDR2 SVGIG (reference sequence). V is TRBV30 and J is TRBJ2-7; 9 nucleotides agree with TRBD1. The TCR comes from a woman aged 70-85 years with COVID-19, enrolled during active disease. Sequencing input: peripheral blood. The CDR3 nucleotides read TGTGCCTGGAGCCCCGACAGGGGGATCTCCTACGAGCAGTACTTC. Translated, it gives CAWSPDRGISYEQYF.